This TCR beta chain is drawn from a study of blood T cell repertoires in COVID-19. This table comes from immunoSEQ multiplex PCR, and its TCRdb copy is limited to in-frame clones, with some not included. The data contain about 100,000 clones, about 80% of them seen just once; the ten biggest clones take up about 12%. In germline, CDR1 is GTSNPN, CDR2 SVGIG (reference sequence). Trimming cost V 3 bases and J 4 bases; bases outside gene matches: 7. This CDR3 is built from 14 residues. The source of this sequence is a woman aged 70 to 79 with acute or convalescent COVID-19. The genes are TRBV30 and TRBJ2-5; 8 bases agree with TRBD1. The sample consisted of peripheral blood. The CDR3 nucleotides are TGTGCCTGGAGAAGACAGGGGTGGGGAGAGACCCAGTACTTC. This encodes CAWRRQGWGETQYF.